The 21 T cell receptor beta chains below come from one sample, sequenced in a study of shared clonotypes between healthy human individuals (dated by TCRdb to between 2020 and 2021). Receptor libraries were prepared by the immunoSEQ multiplex PCR assay. In TCRdb, the immuneACCESS table is reduced to in-frame sequences with V and J assigned. These tables do not hold every clone; where another copy was compared, an unresolved V gene accounts for under half, and the others remain unexplained. This sample has hundreds of thousands of clones in its table, and about 96% of those were observed once. 0.045% to 0.06% of the sample is in the top ten clones. Sequenced: naive CD4+ T cells sorted from blood. Explained via the paper, the cell subset or site label denotes: CD45RA+ positively selected. Receptors were obtained from a young woman in good health.

The chain employs TRBV2 and TRBJ1-6; weak D call: TRBD1 (6 bases). There are 14 residues in the CDR3. Germline V gene lookup returns CDR1 SNHLY and CDR2 FYNNEI. V was pared by 4 bases and J by 7 bases, with 11 bases between. CDR3 coding DNA: TGTGCCAGCAGTGGGGGGCCAGAAAATTCACCCCTCCACTTT. This translates into CASSGGPENSPLHF. The full variable domain, completed using reference TRBV2 and TRBJ1-6, is EPEVTQTPSHQVTQMGQEVILRCVPISNHLYFYWYRQILGQKVEFLVSFYNNEISEKSEIFDDQFSVERPDGSNFTLKIRSTKLEDSAMYFCASSGGPENSPLHFGNGTRLTVT.

This chain links TRBV5-5 with TRBJ2-5, with 15 bases aligning to TRBD2. The DNA end lines up better with TRBJ2-7; the J call may be wrong. Germline lookup yields CDR1 SGHKS and CDR2 YYEKEE (reference sequence). CDR3 length: 15 amino acids. The CDR3: CASNGLAGGPYEQYF. The CDR3 DNA is TGTGCCAGCAACGGACTAGCGGGAGGGCCGTACGAGCAGTACTTC.

The rearrangement links TRBV27 to TRBJ2-7; possible D gene TRBD2, 6 bases. From germline, CDR1 is MNHEY and CDR2 SMNVEV (reference sequence). The CDR3 totals 15 residues. Trimming pared 3 bases from V and 4 bases from J, leaving 16 bases between. The CDR3 is CASSFFSGGKYEQYF. In DNA form, the CDR3 reads TGTGCCAGCAGTTTCTTTAGCGGAGGGAAGTACGAGCAGTACTTC.

This rearrangement joins TRBV28 to TRBJ2-5; TRBD1 or TRBD2 may be the D gene (5 bases each). The CDR3 contains 16 residues. Germline V CDR1 and CDR2: MDHEN, SYDVKM. V was shortened by 3 bases and J by 7 bases, with 21 bases between the two germline ends. The CDR3 region is CASSFGPRGPGGTQYF. The CDR3 nucleotides are TGTGCCAGCAGTTTTGGCCCCCGGGGACCCGGAGGGACCCAGTACTTC.

V gene TRBV5-1 combines with J gene TRBJ2-1, with D perhaps assigned TRBD1 or TRBD2 (5 bases each). The CDR3 loop spans 13 amino acids. In germline, CDR1 is SGHRS, CDR2 YFSETQ. Trimming took off 4 bases at V and 10 bases at J, with 15 bases between the two ends. CDR3 in DNA: TGCGCCAGCAGCCCCCGAGGGGTCTTGGAGCAGTTCTTC. It is translated as CASSPRGVLEQFF.

The chain joins TRBV7-3 to TRBJ2-2; possible D gene TRBD1, 5 bases. The CDR3 is 15 residues long. Germline V gene data show CDR1 as SGHTA and CDR2 as FQGTGA. V was clipped by 5 bases and J by 4 bases, with 14 bases between them. CDR3 DNA: TGTGCCAGCAGCCCCCAGGGCTCGGCCACCGGGGAGCTGTTTTTT. It yields the protein CASSPQGSATGELFF. Supplemented by reference TRBV7-3 and TRBJ2-2, the full variable domain reads GAGVSQTPSNKVTEKGKYVELRCDPISGHTALYWYRQSLGQGPEFLIYFQGTGAADDSGLPNDRFFAVRPEGSVSTLKIQRTERGDSAVYLCASSPQGSATGELFFGEGSRLTVL.

The chain is built from TRBV7-2 and TRBJ2-3; D remains ambiguous. The germline V gene encodes CDR1 SGHTA and CDR2 FQGNSA. Trimming took off 2 bases at V and 7 bases at J, with 16 bases between the two ends. The CDR3 is 15 residues long. CDR3: CASSLKASSANTQYF. CDR3 nucleotide sequence: TGTGCCAGCAGCTTAAAGGCGTCGTCTGCGAATACGCAGTATTTT.

The DNA of the CDR3 is TGTGCCAGTAGTCGGACAGGCGGGATGGGGGGCAATCAGCCCCAGCATTTT. This translates into CASSRTGGMGGNQPQHF. The gene calls are TRBV19 and TRBJ1-5; 7 bases map to TRBD1. The length of the CDR3 is 17 residues. Germline CDR1 LNHDA, CDR2 SQIVND (reference sequence). V trimming: 5 bases; J trimming: 2 bases; junction bases outside the gene matches: 12.

The genes are TRBV7-8 and TRBJ1-5; tentative D call: TRBD1 (5 bases). The CDR3 is 13 amino acids. In germline, CDR1 is SGHVS, CDR2 FQNEAQ. V was cut by 6 bases and J by 8 bases, with 14 bases left in between. Written as DNA, the CDR3 is TGTGCCAGCAGTCGGGACCCCGCGGAGCCCCAGCATTTT. It codes for CASSRDPAEPQHF. The full variable domain, rest sourced from reference TRBV7-8 and TRBJ1-5, is GAGVSQSPRYKVAKRGQDVALRCDPISGHVSLFWYQQALGQGPEFLTYFQNEAQLDKSGLPSDRFFAERPEGSVSTLKIQRTQQEDSAVYLCASSRDPAEPQHFGDGTRLSIL.

The chain carries TRBV4-1 and TRBJ2-1, with TRBD1 identical over 8 bases. Per the germline V gene, CDR1 is MGHRA and CDR2 is YSYEKL. The length of the CDR3 is 16 residues. With 4 bases clipped from V and 1 base from J, the junction kept 6 bases outside the gene matches. CDR3 amino acids: CASSRRTGKSYNEQFF. The CDR3 coding sequence is TGCGCCAGCAGCCGACGGACAGGGAAATCCTACAATGAGCAGTTCTTC.

V gene TRBV28 combines with J gene TRBJ1-1, with TRBD1 identical over 7 bases. The CDR3 is 13 amino acids. With V trimmed by 7 bases and J by 5 bases, 7 bases remained unmatched. CDR1 is MDHEN and CDR2 is SYDVKM in the germline V gene. CDR3: CASTKTGRTEAFF. The CDR3 nucleotides read TGTGCCAGCACTAAGACAGGGCGTACTGAAGCTTTCTTT.

The chain links TRBV5-1 to TRBJ2-7; 9 bases match TRBD1. Germline V gene sequence: CDR1 SGHRS, CDR2 YFSETQ. The CDR3 is made up of 16 amino acids. V was clipped by 2 bases and J by 6 bases; unmatched bases: 12. CDR3 residues: CASSFSGGTGRREQYF. The CDR3 DNA sequence: TGCGCCAGCAGCTTTAGTGGCGGGACAGGGCGTCGCGAGCAGTACTTC.

The J gene is TRBJ1-5, the V gene TRBV27, with D possibly being TRBD1 (6 bases). V was cut by 3 bases and J by 4 bases, with 16 bases left in between. This CDR3 has 16 residues. In germline, CDR1 is MNHEY, CDR2 SMNVEV (reference sequence). The CDR3 loop is CASSFRGRGGNQPQHF. The CDR3, as DNA: TGTGCCAGCAGTTTCCGAGGCAGGGGAGGTAATCAGCCCCAGCATTTT.

V and J are TRBV7-2 and TRBJ2-3; either TRBD1 or TRBD2 may fit D (5 bases each). The length of the CDR3 is 15 residues. Germline V gives CDR1 SGHTA, CDR2 FQGNSA. Trimming left V 0 bases short and J 4 bases short, with 11 bases between. Here the CDR3 reads CASSLAGVGADTQYF. The CDR3 nucleotides are TGTGCCAGCAGCTTAGCCGGGGTGGGGGCAGATACGCAGTATTTT.

V is TRBV14 and J is TRBJ1-3, with D perhaps matching TRBD1 (6 bases). The length of the CDR3 is 16 residues. Germline CDR1 and CDR2: SGHDN and FVKESK. The ends were cut back, 1 base at V and 1 base at J, with 11 bases in the middle. The CDR3 protein is CASSQGGRGSGNTIYF. Here the CDR3 DNA reads TGTGCCAGCAGCCAAGGTGGCAGGGGTTCTGGAAACACCATATATTTT.

The J gene is TRBJ2-7, the V gene TRBV27, with D possibly being TRBD2 (5 bases). The CDR3 contains 13 residues. Germline lookup yields CDR1 MNHEY and CDR2 SMNVEV (reference sequence). V lost 5 bases, J lost 3 bases, and 11 bases lay in between. CDR3 in amino acids: CASSRSGYYEQYF. The CDR3 coding sequence is TGTGCCAGCAGTCGGAGCGGATACTACGAGCAGTACTTC.

The V gene is TRBV28, the J gene TRBJ1-4; D call uncertain. Germline CDR1 MDHEN, CDR2 SYDVKM. This CDR3 is 14 amino acids long. V was shortened by 7 bases and J by 5 bases, with 14 bases between the two germline ends. The CDR3 region has the DNA TGTGCCAGCACCCCGATTCACCGGAATGAAAAACTGTTTTTT. Amino acid sequence: CASTPIHRNEKLFF.

The rearrangement joins TRBV6-9 to TRBJ2-7; no reliable D call. Germline lookup yields CDR1 MNHGY and CDR2 SVAAGI. V was pared by 3 bases and J by 8 bases, with 11 bases between. The CDR3 covers 12 residues. CDR3 protein: CASSYTGQKQYF. The CDR3 DNA reads TGTGCCAGCAGTTACACCGGGCAGAAGCAGTACTTC.

The chain couples TRBV5-1 to TRBJ2-2; the match to TRBD2 covers 16 bases. Germline trimming cut 0 bases from V and 9 bases from J; bases unmatched to any gene: 5. The CDR3 runs 17 residues. Germline values: CDR1 SGHRS, CDR2 YFSETQ. For the CDR3, the DNA is TGCGCCAGCAGCTTGGAGGGACTAGCGGGAGGGTCCCGGGAGCTGTTTTTT. Translating gives CASSLEGLAGGSRELFF.

This sequence joins TRBV7-9 and TRBJ1-2, with TRBD1 matching over 9 bases. Germline V gives CDR1 SEHNR, CDR2 FQNEAQ (reference sequence). V shed 1 base and J 4 bases; nucleotides not matched to a gene: 4. The CDR3 has 15 amino acids. This CDR3 is CASSLDWDRAYGYTF. In DNA, the CDR3 is TGTGCCAGCAGCTTAGATTGGGACAGGGCCTATGGCTACACCTTC.

The V call is TRBV21-1, the J call TRBJ2-3; the table's D call, TRBD2, was not checked against the DNA. TRBV21-1 is classified as a pseudogene. The CDR3 contains 20 residues. CDR3: CASSKKSKKERDGSTDTQYF. CDR3 DNA sequence: TGTGCCAGCAGCAAAAAATCTAAGAAGGAGCGGGACGGCAGCACAGATACGCAGTATTTT.